Shown below are 17 T cell receptor beta chains from a single sample sequenced in a study of Graves' ophthalmopathy and Graves' hyperthyroidism. Amplifying from RNA transcripts, the study obtained TCR beta CDR3 regions. The authors performed first-round RT-PCR with HTBI primers and then a second-round multiplex PCR. TCRdb passed the multiplex PCR reads through MiXCR, listing each CDR3 protein once. The sample has nearly 400,000 distinct CDR3 sequences, around 20% seen once. The source material was peripheral blood. The receptors derive from a young woman with Graves' ophthalmopathy.

There are many counts of this clonotype. The chain links TRBV19 to TRBJ2-7; 7 bases line up with TRBD2. Germline lookup yields CDR1 LNHDA and CDR2 SQIVND (reference sequence). V gave up 5 bases and J gave up 0 bases; unmatched junction bases: 16. The CDR3 consists of 18 residues. CDR3 DNA: TGTGCCAGTAGTCCCCGGCGGGAAGGGAGCGGGACCTCCTACGAGCAGTACTTC. This sequence encodes CASSPRREGSGTSYEQYF.

The chain employs TRBV12-3 or TRBV12-4 and TRBJ2-7, with a tentative D call TRBD2 (6 bases). Between the trimmed V and J ends, which lost 5 bases and 0 bases, there was a span of 14 bases. The CDR3 contains 15 residues. In nucleotides, the CDR3 is TGTGCCAGCAGTCCTCCCAGCGGGCGCTCCTACGAGCAGTACTTC. Encoded protein: CASSPPSGRSYEQYF.

This clonotype has ten or more counts. V and J are TRBV6-2 or TRBV6-3 and TRBJ1-5; D is perhaps TRBD1 (6 bases). Trimming cost V 6 bases and J 1 base, with 16 bases left between them. The length of the CDR3 is 16 residues. The V gene's germline CDR1 is MNHEY and CDR2 SVGEGT. CDR3 loop: CASRDLQGPSNQPQHF. The CDR3 DNA follows: TGTGCCAGCAGGGATTTACAGGGACCGAGCAATCAGCCCCAGCATTTT.

Many counts were recorded for this clonotype. This chain joins TRBV6-1 and TRBJ1-6; 9 bases match TRBD1. The V gene's germline CDR1 is MNHNS and CDR2 SASEGT. Trimming took 4 bases from V and 7 from J; bases not matched to a gene: 5. The CDR3 has 15 amino acids. CDR3 region: CASSAGQGRNSPLHF. CDR3 sequence (DNA): TGTGCCAGCAGTGCTGGACAGGGGCGAAATTCACCCCTCCACTTT.

In its sample, this clonotype was seen many times. The J gene is TRBJ2-7, the V gene TRBV7-2; D might be TRBD1 or TRBD2, each matching 5 bases. Germline values: CDR1 SGHTA, CDR2 FQGNSA. The CDR3 totals 13 residues. Trimming pared 3 bases from V and 6 bases from J, leaving 12 bases between. The CDR3 region has the DNA TGTGCCAGCAGCTTTAGAGGGGTTAGCGAGCAGTACTTC. This gives the protein CASSFRGVSEQYF.

This clonotype has ten or more counts. The V call is TRBV15, the J call TRBJ1-1; a possible D gene is TRBD1 (5 bases). The CDR3 is made up of 13 amino acids. Germline assignment: CDR1 LNHNV and CDR2 YYDKDF (reference sequence). Trimming took off 2 bases at V and 7 bases at J, with 11 bases between the two ends. CDR3 coding DNA: TGTGCCACCAGCAGAAAACAGGCGGTTGAAGCTTTCTTT. This gives the protein CATSRKQAVEAFF.

The table lists this clonotype with many counts. CDR3 in DNA: TGTGCCAGCAGCAACGGGGAGAGGGGGCGAGAAGAGACCCAGTACTTC. Its translation is CASSNGERGREETQYF. V and J are TRBV11-2 and TRBJ2-5, with 7 bases matching TRBD1. The V gene's germline CDR1 is SGHAT and CDR2 FQNNGV. With 5 bases clipped from V and 3 bases from J, the junction kept 12 bases outside the gene matches. The CDR3 is 16 residues long.

The sample holds many counts of this clonotype. This chain links TRBV11-2 with TRBJ1-2; tentative D call: TRBD1 (6 bases). The CDR3 is made up of 15 amino acids. V lost 5 bases and J lost 2, with 15 bases in between. The V gene's germline CDR1 is SGHAT and CDR2 FQNNGV. DNA of the CDR3: TGTGCCAGCAGCACAGGGATGACAGCGAACTATGGCTACACCTTC. This gives the protein CASSTGMTANYGYTF.

This clonotype was recorded at least ten times. The chain carries TRBV9 and TRBJ2-2; possible D gene TRBD2, 5 bases. Trimming removed 2 bases from V and 2 bases from J, with 13 bases in between. Germline CDR1 is SGDLS and CDR2 is YYNGEE. The CDR3 runs to 16 residues. The CDR3 spells CASSVPASSNTGELFF. CDR3 in DNA: TGTGCCAGCAGCGTCCCGGCTAGCTCCAACACCGGGGAGCTGTTTTTT.

This clonotype was observed at least ten times. V gene TRBV28 combines with J gene TRBJ1-2; 8 bases are a match to TRBD1. In germline, CDR1 is MDHEN, CDR2 SYDVKM. J was trimmed by 7 bases and V by 6 bases; bases with no gene match: 16. The CDR3 loop spans 16 amino acids. In nucleotides, the CDR3 is TGTGCCAGCAGCCGCCCAGCTGCGACAGGGGTGAGTGGCTACACCTTC. This sequence encodes CASSRPAATGVSGYTF.

This clonotype occurred many times. The rearrangement links TRBV10-2 to TRBJ1-5; D gene unclear. Germline lookup yields CDR1 WSHSY and CDR2 SAAADI. The CDR3 spans 16 residues. V dropped 3 bases and J dropped 0 bases, with 12 bases sitting between them. The CDR3: CASSDGGGVSNQPQHF. The CDR3 nucleotides are TGCGCCAGCAGTGATGGAGGTGGAGTTAGCAATCAGCCCCAGCATTTT.

At least ten counts were recorded for this clonotype. The V call is TRBV2, the J call TRBJ2-5; D possibly matches TRBD1 or TRBD2 (5 bases each). Germline values: CDR1 SNHLY, CDR2 FYNNEI. The CDR3 length is 14 residues. The ends were cut back, 5 bases at V and 1 base at J, with 11 bases in the middle. CDR3 amino acids: CASSTGPFQETQYF. CDR3 DNA: TGTGCCAGCAGTACGGGGCCCTTCCAAGAGACCCAGTACTTC.

J is TRBJ1-5 and V is TRBV7-9, with 9 bases matching TRBD1. V gave up 4 bases and J gave up 7 bases; unmatched junction bases: 5. Germline V gene lookup returns CDR1 SEHNR and CDR2 FQNEAQ (reference sequence). CDR3 size: 14 residues. CDR3 nucleotides: TGTGCCAGCAGCTCGACAGGGGGGTTCCAGCCCCAGCATTTT. Translated, it gives CASSSTGGFQPQHF.

V gene TRBV28 combines with J gene TRBJ2-7, with 7 bases matching TRBD1. Germline assignment: CDR1 MDHEN and CDR2 SYDVKM. This CDR3 spans 14 amino acids. The CDR3 region has the DNA TGTGCGAACGGAGAGGGGGCCCAGACCTACGAGCAGTACTTC. Its protein is CANGEGAQTYEQYF.

This clonotype was picked up many times. This sequence joins TRBV5-6 and TRBJ2-2, with D perhaps matching TRBD1 (6 bases). This CDR3 contains 15 residues. Per germline, CDR1 SGHDT and CDR2 YYEEEE. V was shortened by 3 bases and J by 7 bases, with 16 bases between the two germline ends. DNA of the CDR3: TGTGCCAGCAGCTGGACCGAGGGGGATAACGGGGAGCTGTTTTTT. Translating gives CASSWTEGDNGELFF.

The CDR3 region has the DNA TGTGCCAGCAGTTTCCTCGCTAGCGGGGGATCTCACGAGCAGTACTTC. This translates into CASSFLASGGSHEQYF. The chain combines TRBV12-3 or TRBV12-4 with TRBJ2-7; TRBD2 matches at 10 bases. V was clipped by 3 bases and J by 5 bases; unmatched bases: 10. The CDR3 consists of 16 residues.

Many counts were recorded for this clonotype. V and J are TRBV27 and TRBJ1-5, with 10 bases that match TRBD1. Germline V gene data show CDR1 as MNHEY and CDR2 as SMNVEV (reference sequence). The length of the CDR3 is 16 residues. V lost 4 bases and J lost 5; bases outside the gene matches: 8. Here the CDR3 DNA reads TGTGCCAGCAGTTCTCTAGGACAGGGGGGGGATCAGCCCCAGCATTTT. Its translation is CASSSLGQGGDQPQHF.